These 7 T cell receptor beta chains originate from one sample sequenced in a study of blood T cell repertoires in COVID-19 (dated by TCRdb to between 2020 and 2021). The library relied on the immunoSEQ multiplex PCR assay. Sourced from immuneACCESS, this table was stored by TCRdb with only in-frame sequences that have V and J called. A share of the clones is absent; for the studies checked, an unresolved V gene accounts for under half, and the remainder has no known explanation. The sample table records about 400,000 clones; roughly nine tenths of these occur just once. Of the sample, more than 1% falls within the top ten clones. Sequencing was performed on peripheral blood. The receptors were gathered from a man in his forties or fifties with acute or convalescent COVID-19.

The J gene is TRBJ1-2, the V gene TRBV4-1; D may be TRBD1 (6 bases). The germline gives CDR1 MGHRA, CDR2 YSYEKL. V was cut by 2 bases and J by 5 bases, with 12 bases left in between. The CDR3 is 14 residues long. CDR3 residues: CASSQPGTFYGYTF. The DNA for the CDR3 is TGCGCCAGCAGCCAACCCGGGACATTTTATGGCTACACCTTC.

The genes are TRBV7-9 and TRBJ1-6; 7 bases agree with TRBD1. This CDR3 has 14 residues. The germline CDR1 and CDR2 sequences are SEHNR and FQNEAQ (reference sequence). With V trimmed by 5 bases and J by 14 bases, 12 bases remained unmatched. The CDR3 DNA reads TGTGCCAGCAGCCTGGTTCGACAGGGAGAGACCCTCCACTTT. Residues: CASSLVRQGETLHF.

The rearrangement uses TRBV24-1 and TRBJ1-2, with 9 bases matching TRBD1. CDR1 is KGHDR, CDR2 SFDVKD, per germline. The CDR3 spans 16 residues. V was pared by 3 bases and J by 6 bases, with 10 bases of the junction left unmatched. CDR3 loop: CATSDPFGGTGHGYTF. The CDR3 bases are TGTGCCACCAGTGATCCCTTCGGGGGGACAGGGCATGGCTACACCTTC.

Comments on this clone: This sample also contains other DNA sequences that code for the same CDR3. The rearrangement links TRBV7-8 to TRBJ2-3; D is possibly TRBD1 (6 bases). CDR1 is SGHVS and CDR2 is FQNEAQ in the germline V gene. Trimming left V 5 bases short and J 2 bases short, with 11 bases between. The CDR3 runs to 14 residues. The CDR3 DNA reads as TGTGCCAGCAGCCTAGGACAGATCACAGATACGCAGTATTTT. It is translated as CASSLGQITDTQYF.

This chain joins TRBV28 and TRBJ1-4; D possibly corresponds to TRBD1 (6 bases). Per germline, CDR1 MDHEN and CDR2 SYDVKM. The CDR3 is 14 amino acids. V was pared by 4 bases and J by 1 base, with 7 bases between. CDR3 residues: CASSWTVTNEKLFF. Here the CDR3 DNA reads TGTGCCAGCAGTTGGACAGTAACTAATGAAAAACTGTTTTTT.

The genes are TRBV7-2 and TRBJ1-3, with 7 bases identical to TRBD1. This CDR3 spans 14 amino acids. V lost 5 bases and J lost 4; bases outside the gene matches: 5. Germline V gene data show CDR1 as SGHTA and CDR2 as FQGNSA. The CDR3 is CASSRGQNGNTIYF. The CDR3 nucleotides read TGTGCCAGCAGCCGGGGACAGAACGGAAACACCATATATTTT.

The chain employs TRBV7-9 and TRBJ2-1, with TRBD1 as a possible D gene (6 bases). The V end was cut by 4 bases, the J end by 14 bases, with 15 bases between. The germline V gene encodes CDR1 SEHNR and CDR2 FQNEAQ (reference sequence). The CDR3 extends over 12 amino acids. The DNA of the CDR3 is TGTGCCAGCAGCTATACAGGGTACCCCGAGTTCTTC. It yields the protein CASSYTGYPEFF.